This passage covers 30 T cell receptor beta chains from one sample sequenced in a study of STAT5B mutations in CD4+ large granular lymphocyte leukemia. The repertoire was sequenced with immunoSEQ multiplex PCR; TCRdb's copy has only in-frame clones and lacks some. The repertoire holds fewer than 2,000 clones, with 60% to 80% as singletons. Material: PBMCs. These receptors came from a woman aged 70-85 years with CD4+ T-cell large granular lymphocyte leukemia.

The rearrangement joins TRBV9 to TRBJ2-7, with D uncertain. The CDR3 covers 12 residues. V lost 0 bases to trimming and J lost 5 bases, with 6 bases between them. Germline CDR1 is SGDLS and CDR2 is YYNGEE. CDR3 nucleotide sequence: TGTGCCAGCAGCGTAGCTTTGGACGAGCAGTACTTC. This codes for CASSVALDEQYF.

The chain carries TRBV25-1 and TRBJ2-5; the D gene is possibly TRBD1 (6 bases). Trimming stripped 2 bases from V and 3 bases from J, with 10 bases between. Per germline, CDR1 MGHDK and CDR2 SYGVNS. The CDR3 has 14 residues. As DNA, the CDR3 is TGTGCCAGCAGTGAACGAGGGGGAAAAGAGACCCAGTACTTC. This encodes CASSERGGKETQYF.

The chain carries TRBV2 and TRBJ1-1; D is possibly TRBD1 (6 bases). V shed 6 bases and J shed 1 base, with 18 bases lying between them. The CDR3 runs 16 residues. CDR1 and CDR2 (germline): SNHLY, FYNNEI. CDR3 in amino acids: CASRKAARGQNTEAFF. The CDR3 DNA reads TGTGCCAGCAGGAAGGCGGCCAGGGGCCAGAACACTGAAGCTTTCTTT.

This chain links TRBV2 with TRBJ1-2; tentative D call: TRBD1 (5 bases). V was pared by 6 bases and J by 1 base, with 12 bases between. Germline assignment: CDR1 SNHLY and CDR2 FYNNEI. The CDR3 has 14 residues. The CDR3 DNA sequence: TGTGCCAGCAGCCGGGCGGGGGGTAACTATGGCTACACCTTC. Residues: CASSRAGGNYGYTF.

V and J are TRBV19 and TRBJ2-7, with TRBD1 matching over 9 bases. Germline lookup yields CDR1 LNHDA and CDR2 SQIVND (reference sequence). The CDR3 spans 14 residues. J gave up 7 bases and V 7 bases, and 11 bases lay outside the gene matches. The CDR3 is CASTPGTGTMEQYF. The DNA for the CDR3 is TGTGCCAGTACCCCCGGGACAGGGACGATGGAGCAGTACTTC.

This chain uses TRBV12-5 with TRBJ1-2; D is ambiguous. CDR3 size: 14 residues. V gave up 1 base and J gave up 0 bases, with 6 bases separating them. The germline V gene encodes CDR1 LGHNT and CDR2 FRNRAP. CDR3 amino acids: CASGLGLANYGYTF. Written as DNA, the CDR3 is TGTGCTAGTGGTTTGGGGCTAGCTAACTATGGCTACACCTTC.

This clone was found a few times. V and J are TRBV7-8 and TRBJ2-7, with D perhaps TRBD1 (6 bases). Trimming removed 5 bases at V and 2 bases at J, with 22 bases between. This CDR3 region has 17 residues. Germline CDR1 is SGHVS and CDR2 is FQNEAQ. The CDR3 bases are TGTGCCAGCAGCCGAGGAGGCACAGGGCTTGTTCCCTACGAGCAGTACTTC. It specifies CASSRGGTGLVPYEQYF.

The V and J genes are TRBV21-1 and TRBJ1-1. TRBV21-1 is labeled a pseudogene. The CDR3 is made up of 16 amino acids. The CDR3 reads CASSKPTGDPYTEAFF. The CDR3 DNA reads TGTGCCAGCAGCAAACCCACGGGGGACCCCTACACTGAAGCTTTCTTT.

The chain is built from TRBV30 and TRBJ1-4; 9 positions agree with TRBD1. Trimming took 2 bases from V and 8 from J; bases not matched to a gene: 9. The V gene's germline CDR1 is GTSNPN and CDR2 SVGIG (reference sequence). The CDR3 contains 15 residues. CDR3 protein: CAWSISGTGKEKLFF. The CDR3, as DNA: TGTGCCTGGAGTATCTCCGGGACAGGGAAGGAAAAACTGTTTTTT.

The V call is TRBV5-6, the J call TRBJ1-2, with 7 bases aligning to TRBD1. This CDR3 comprises 15 residues. V gave up 5 bases and J gave up 4 bases; unmatched junction bases: 11. CDR1 is SGHDT and CDR2 is YYEEEE in the germline V gene. The CDR3 protein is CASSSPGGLSYGYTF. The CDR3 bases are TGTGCCAGCAGTTCTCCAGGGGGTTTATCCTATGGCTACACCTTC. The whole variable domain, filled in from reference TRBV5-6 and TRBJ1-2, reads DAGVTQSPTHLIKTRGQQVTLRCSPKSGHDTVSWYQQALGQGPQFIFQYYEEEERQRGNFPDRFSGHQFPNYSSELNVNALLLGDSALYLCASSSPGGLSYGYTFGSGTRLTVV.

The chain is built from TRBV19 and TRBJ1-1; weak D call: TRBD1 (6 bases). Per the germline V gene, CDR1 is LNHDA and CDR2 is SQIVND (reference sequence). V was cut by 6 bases and J by 5 bases, with 16 bases left in between. The CDR3 is 14 amino acids. CDR3 in DNA: TGTGCCAGTAGCACAGGGTTCCAAGGTACTGAAGCTTTCTTT. Translated, it gives CASSTGFQGTEAFF.

This clone was detected once. The rearrangement links TRBV7-8 to TRBJ2-7; TRBD2 matches at 11 bases. With V trimmed by 5 bases and J by 2 bases, 2 bases remained unmatched. Germline CDR1 and CDR2: SGHVS and FQNEAQ. There are 14 residues in the CDR3. The CDR3 loop is CASSPGLAAYEQYV. For the CDR3, the DNA is TGTGCCAGCAGCCCGGGACTAGCGGCCTACGAGCAGTACGTC.

Written as DNA, the CDR3 is TGCGCCAGCAGCCCGAGTCCGACTAGCGGGAGGAACGGTGAGCAGTTCTTC. This translates into CASSPSPTSGRNGEQFF. V and J are TRBV4-1 and TRBJ2-1, with 13 bases matching TRBD2. CDR3 size: 17 residues. Germline lookup yields CDR1 MGHRA and CDR2 YSYEKL. J lost 9 bases, V lost 4 bases, and 12 bases had no gene match.

This clone was seen only once. This chain connects TRBV11-1 to TRBJ1-5; D gene unclear. The V end lost 5 bases, the J end lost 6 bases, and 11 bases lay between the germline ends. CDR3 length: 13 residues. From germline, CDR1 is SGHAT and CDR2 FQDESV (reference sequence). The CDR3 loop is CASSRVVGQPQHF. The CDR3 DNA follows: TGTGCCAGCAGCCGAGTGGTGGGTCAGCCCCAGCATTTT.

The rearrangement links TRBV30 to TRBJ2-2; TRBD1 might be the D (6 bases). The CDR3 is made up of 11 amino acids. CDR1 and CDR2 from the germline V gene are GTSNPN and SVGIG (reference sequence). Between the trimmed V and J ends, which lost 7 bases and 4 bases, there was a span of 7 bases. The CDR3 sequence is CALGGTGELFF. The CDR3 region has the DNA TGTGCCTTAGGGGGCACCGGGGAGCTGTTTTTT.

This rearrangement joins TRBV6-6 to TRBJ2-4; tentatively, D is TRBD1 or TRBD2 (5 bases each). The CDR3 loop spans 16 amino acids. The V and J ends lost 2 bases and 0 bases respectively, with 11 bases between them. CDR1 is MNHNY, CDR2 SVGAGI, per germline (reference sequence). This chain's CDR3 is CASSYGDGPAKNIQYF. The CDR3 DNA sequence: TGTGCCAGCAGTTACGGGGACGGGCCAGCCAAAAACATTCAGTACTTC.

This clone appeared a few times. The CDR3 nucleotides read TGTGCCTGGAGTAAAGTGGGAGGGGCCCAGACCCAGTACTTC. It codes for CAWSKVGGAQTQYF. The chain combines TRBV30 with TRBJ2-5; 7 nucleotides match TRBD2. Germline trimming cut 2 bases from V and 6 bases from J; bases unmatched to any gene: 9. CDR3 length equals 14 residues. From germline, CDR1 is GTSNPN and CDR2 SVGIG (reference sequence).

V usage is TRBV5-8 and J usage is TRBJ2-1; TRBD1 matches at 10 bases. The CDR3 is made up of 15 amino acids. The V gene end was trimmed by 0 bases and the J gene end by 8 bases; junction bases not matched to a gene: 5. Per the germline V gene, CDR1 is SGHTS and CDR2 is YDEGEE. For the CDR3, the DNA is TGTGCCAGCAGCTTGGAAAGGGACAGGGGCGATGAGCAGTTCTTC. It yields the protein CASSLERDRGDEQFF.

The chain has TRBV27 and TRBJ1-6, with no clear D. V lost 2 bases and J 5 bases, leaving 7 bases between the germline ends. Germline CDR1 and CDR2: MNHEY and SMNVEV (reference sequence). The CDR3 runs to 14 residues. CDR3 in amino acids: CASSLHVNNSPLHF. CDR3 in DNA: TGTGCCAGCAGTTTACACGTTAATAATTCACCCCTCCACTTT.

The V gene is TRBV9, the J gene TRBJ1-3; D is ambiguous. The CDR3 contains 14 residues. V dropped 4 bases and J dropped 0 bases, with 8 bases sitting between them. Germline V gene lookup returns CDR1 SGDLS and CDR2 YYNGEE. CDR3 residues: CASSFGVSGNTIYF. The CDR3 nucleotides are TGTGCCAGCAGCTTTGGGGTCTCTGGAAACACCATATATTTT.

The chain is built from TRBV27 and TRBJ2-7; D is perhaps TRBD1 (5 bases). Germline V gene lookup returns CDR1 MNHEY and CDR2 SMNVEV (reference sequence). The CDR3 runs to 12 residues. V lost 8 bases and J lost 2, with 10 bases in between. The CDR3 DNA follows: TGTGCCAGCTTCGGCAGGGCCTACGAGCAGTACTTC. Protein product: CASFGRAYEQYF.

This clone is a singleton in its sample. V usage is TRBV4-2 and J usage is TRBJ2-7, with D unresolved. Germline V gives CDR1 LGHNA, CDR2 YNFKEQ. The CDR3 has 15 amino acids. Trimming took off 1 base at V and 3 bases at J, with 13 bases between the two ends. In DNA form, the CDR3 reads TGTGCCAGCAGCCAAGCTTATTTTAACGACTACGAGCAGTACTTC. Its translation: CASSQAYFNDYEQYF.

This clone was counted a single time. The chain uses TRBV27 and TRBJ2-1; D is possibly TRBD1 (5 bases). The germline V gene encodes CDR1 MNHEY and CDR2 SMNVEV (reference sequence). The CDR3 covers 17 residues. V lost 5 bases and J lost 0, with 17 bases in between. The CDR3 region has the DNA TGTGCCAGCAGTCCAGGGCTTAGGGGTTACTCCTACAATGAGCAGTTCTTC. Protein product: CASSPGLRGYSYNEQFF.

Only a few counts were recorded for this clone. V is TRBV10-1 and J is TRBJ2-1, with TRBD2 matching over 8 bases. The CDR3 is 13 amino acids. Germline V gene sequence: CDR1 WNHNN, CDR2 SYGVQD (reference sequence). The ends lost 10 bases at V and 5 bases at J; junction bases unmatched: 7. The DNA for the CDR3 is TGCGCCACCCGGGGGGGACGAAACAATGAGCAGTTCTTC. This encodes CATRGGRNNEQFF.

The chain carries TRBV2 and TRBJ2-1, with TRBD1 matching over 11 bases. Germline loops: CDR1 SNHLY, CDR2 FYNNEI. The junction had 4 bases not matched to a gene; V was cut back by 6 bases and J by 9 bases. This CDR3 has 13 residues. CDR3 sequence: CASRGQGAGEQFF. Written as DNA, the CDR3 is TGTGCCAGCAGAGGACAGGGGGCGGGTGAGCAGTTCTTC.

The chain recombines TRBV29-1 with TRBJ1-1; weak D call: TRBD1 (5 bases). The germline V gene encodes CDR1 SQVTM and CDR2 ANQGSEA. CDR3 length equals 14 residues. V lost 6 bases, J lost 4 bases, and 18 bases lay in between. The CDR3 DNA reads as TGCAGCGTCCGCGGGACGGCATTACGCACTGAAGCTTTCTTT. Translation gives CSVRGTALRTEAFF.

This rearrangement joins TRBV29-1 to TRBJ2-3; 8 bases are shared with TRBD2. This CDR3 is 13 amino acids long. From germline, CDR1 is SQVTM and CDR2 ANQGSEA. CDR3 in amino acids: CSVGSSGTDTQYF. CDR3 nucleotides: TGCAGTGTAGGGTCTAGCGGGACAGATACGCAGTATTTT.

The rearrangement uses TRBV5-1 and TRBJ1-2, with 10 bases lining up with TRBD1. CDR1 and CDR2 (germline): SGHRS, YFSETQ. There are 15 residues in the CDR3. J was trimmed by 8 bases and V by 4 bases; bases with no gene match: 11. The chain's CDR3 is CASSPVRGTGDGYTF. DNA for the CDR3: TGCGCCAGCAGCCCCGTACGGGGGACAGGGGACGGCTACACCTTC. The whole variable domain, filled in from reference TRBV5-1 and TRBJ1-2, reads KAGVTQTPRYLIKTRGQQVTLSCSPISGHRSVSWYQQTPGQGLQFLFEYFSETQRNKGNFPGRFSGRQFSNSRSEMNVSTLELGDSALYLCASSPVRGTGDGYTFGSGTRLTVV.

The chain is built from TRBV11-2 and TRBJ2-2, with D possibly being TRBD2 (6 bases). There are 17 residues in the CDR3. Looked up from germline, CDR1 is SGHAT and CDR2 is FQNNGV. The V end was cut by 7 bases, the J end by 1 base, with 19 bases between. The CDR3 nucleotides are TGTGCCAGCATGGGACTGCCGGCGAACCAGAACACCGGGGAGCTGTTTTTT. Translation gives CASMGLPANQNTGELFF.

This clone was observed once. Written as DNA, the CDR3 is TGCAGCGCTCGGACCGTTAACTATGGCTACACCTTC. Translated, it gives CSARTVNYGYTF. V is TRBV29-1 and J is TRBJ1-2; D is unclear. The CDR3 has 12 residues. The V and J ends lost 7 bases and 1 base respectively, with 10 bases between them. The V gene's germline CDR1 is SQVTM and CDR2 ANQGSEA.